Listed here is a single T cell receptor (beta chain). The CDR3 contains 13 residues. With 6 bases removed from V and 0 bases from J, the gap between germline ends came to 8 bases. The V gene's germline CDR1 is MNHEY and CDR2 SMNVEV (reference sequence). The data were obtained in a study of Graves' ophthalmopathy and Graves' hyperthyroidism. RNA transcripts were the source from which TCR beta CDR3 regions were amplified. The authors performed first-round RT-PCR with HTBI primers and then a second-round multiplex PCR. From the multiplex PCR reads, TCRdb called clonotypes with MiXCR, one entry per CDR3 protein. The sample includes 150,000 to 200,000 distinct CDR3 sequences, roughly two fifths of them seen just once. Fresh peripheral blood (approximately 10 ml) yielded the PBMCs.

This clonotype originated in a man younger than 40 with Graves' ophthalmopathy. The chain combines TRBV27 with TRBJ1-1; no reliable D call. The sequencing sample was made of peripheral blood. The CDR3 nucleotides are TGTGCCAGCAGGGTTTACATGAACACTGAAGCTTTCTTT. This codes for CASRVYMNTEAFF.